A selection of T cell receptor beta chains follows, all from one sample in a study of response to subunit inactivated influenza vaccine. TCRdb ran MiXCR on the RT-PCR reads and lists one entry per CDR3 protein. This sample has hundreds of thousands of distinct CDR3 sequences, with 14% found just once. The specimen comprised PBMCs from blood, sampled approximately 15 days before vaccination. The receptors shown here come from a man between 45 and 60 years old who received an inactivated influenza vaccine. Each CDR3 is given without its conserved first and last residue.

TRBV9	TRBJ2-7	ASSVEGLATLYEQY
TRBV5-6	TRBJ2-7	ASSFQGVTYEQY
TRBV5-4	TRBJ2-3	ASSFRTGGTSDTQY
TRBV10-3	TRBJ2-1	AIVSDGPYNEQF
TRBV7-6	TRBJ2-7	ASSLLGTHTLSEQY
TRBV29-1	TRBJ2-1	SVGLADIYNEQF
TRBV4-2	TRBJ1-1	ASNSGTGSAAF
TRBV10-3	TRBJ2-2	AISDNAANTGELF
TRBV25-1	TRBJ2-5	ASSDLMGDTEETQY
TRBV4-3	TRBJ2-7	ASSHVSGANYEQY
TRBV7-2	TRBJ2-7	ASNLSLADPYEQY
TRBV2	TRBJ1-5	ASVGDALGQPQH
TRBV20-1	TRBJ1-6	SARSGPLH
TRBV3-1	TRBJ2-7	ASSQGSTRVEQY
TRBV4-3	TRBJ2-5	ASSQGRGRGETQY
TRBV7-8	TRBJ2-7	ASTLDGTGGHEQY
TRBV5-1	TRBJ2-7	ASSGLLRDDEQY
TRBV7-2	TRBJ2-7	ASSFSASPGSYEQY
TRBV18	TRBJ2-2	ASSPLTGMAGELF
TRBV7-9	TRBJ1-2	ASRGDRNRAGYT
TRBV27	TRBJ2-1	ASSSSPIAGGNNEQF
TRBV18	TRBJ2-5	ASSPPAGLETQY
TRBV20-1	TRBJ2-1	SASSGSRYNEQF
TRBV20-1	TRBJ2-7	SASRVGLNEQY
TRBV5-1	TRBJ2-5	ASSRTGDQRLETQY
TRBV7-2	TRBJ2-1	ASSLGSFSSSYNEQF
TRBV20-1	TRBJ2-3	SATTGLPGDTQY
TRBV5-4	TRBJ1-2	ASSLATGGGYGYT
TRBV7-8	TRBJ1-1	ASSPVESMNTEAF
TRBV29-1	TRBJ2-7	SVGGTGKDEQY
TRBV4-1	TRBJ1-2	ASSQAGARDFLGDS
TRBV2	TRBJ2-3	ARRGEADTQY
TRBV21-1	TRBJ2-2	ASSKKAGANTGELF
TRBV29-1	TRBJ1-4	SVEDYYSQGEKLF
TRBV29-1	TRBJ2-5	SARTDYNQETQY
TRBV28	TRBJ1-5	ASGRGGDSNQPQH
TRBV12-3/TRBV12-4	TRBJ2-7	ASSVAGGASSYEQY
TRBV6-1	TRBJ2-5	ASRSDWKETQY
TRBV28	TRBJ2-6	ASSFRGASDGANVLT
TRBV28	TRBJ2-5	ASSSKGGVLIETQY
TRBV18	TRBJ2-2	ASSPGHSNTGELF
TRBV6-1	TRBJ2-7	ASRNRDSSYEQY
TRBV13	TRBJ1-2	ASSRSSGNWSYT
TRBV11-3	TRBJ2-2	ASSLVTSRGAGELF
TRBV25-1	TRBJ2-1	ASSDHKRAISYNEQF
TRBV7-3	TRBJ2-2	ASSQYTGELF
TRBV9	TRBJ2-2	ASSIVSGGNTGELF
TRBV3-1	TRBJ1-1	ASGQEAVMNTEAF
TRBV20-1	TRBJ1-1	SASYRGFRNTEAF
TRBV24-1	TRBJ2-5	ATSETTDAQETQY
TRBV5-5	TRBJ2-1	ASSFAGDYNEQF
TRBV20-1	TRBJ2-2	SAAGSGGTNTGELF
TRBV10-2	TRBJ2-7	ASREGQGAYEQY